This T cell receptor beta chain was sequenced for a study of patients and donors after allogeneic stem cell transplantation (TCRdb year 2020). Taken from cysteine to phenylalanine, the CDR3 has 17 residues. Just CDR3 DNA is preserved here, 51 bases in frame from base 1. Trimming takes 4 bases from V and 4 bases from J, and the germline ends sit 21 bases apart. The library came from RT-PCR. The sample was run on a NextSeq 550. TCRdb trimmed the raw reads at Q25, called clones with MiXCR and kept productive beta chains. Records with the same CDR3 protein are collapsed into one entry carrying the most frequent genes and DNA. This sample gives 920,000 or so distinct CDR3 sequences in total; roughly 18% of them show up just once. The ten top clones hold 6% of the sample. This clonotype has more than one count but fewer than ten. This clone's antigen is unknown. No clone much larger than this one lies a single base away; base qualities are absent.

Sequencing input: blood, either unsorted or a sorted T cell fraction (not recorded which). The clonotype comes from a human donor who was either an allogeneic HSCT recipient or a stem cell or donor lymphocyte infusion donor (not recorded which). It is not recorded whose cells these are; they may come from a transplant donor. The V and J segments used are TRBV12-3 or TRBV12-4 and TRBJ2-3; matching of 5 bases hints at TRBD1 as the D gene. The CDR3 protein: CASSSPRTPHLADTQYF. The nucleotides are TGTGCCAGCAGTTCACCCCGGACACCGCATTTAGCAGATACGCAGTATTTT.